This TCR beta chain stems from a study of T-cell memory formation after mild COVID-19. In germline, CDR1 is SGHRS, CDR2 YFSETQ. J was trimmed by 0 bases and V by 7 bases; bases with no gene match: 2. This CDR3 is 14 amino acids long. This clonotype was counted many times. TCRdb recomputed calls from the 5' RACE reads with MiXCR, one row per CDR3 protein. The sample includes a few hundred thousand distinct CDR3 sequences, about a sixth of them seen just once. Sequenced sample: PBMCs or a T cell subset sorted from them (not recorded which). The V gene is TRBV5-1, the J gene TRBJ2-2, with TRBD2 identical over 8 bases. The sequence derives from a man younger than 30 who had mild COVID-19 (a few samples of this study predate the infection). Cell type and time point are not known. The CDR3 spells CASGGLANTGELFF. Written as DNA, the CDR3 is TGCGCCAGCGGGGGACTAGCGAACACCGGGGAGCTGTTTTTT.